This T cell receptor (beta chain) was profiled in a study of OX40 agonist ivuxolimab in advanced cancers. The CDR3 runs 14 residues. V was cut by 5 bases and J by 3 bases, with 10 bases left in between. CDR1 and CDR2 (germline): MNHNY, SVGAGI (reference sequence). Worth noting for this clone: Antigen: not known.

Here immunoSEQ multiplex PCR was the method, and the copy in TCRdb shows in-frame clones only, minus some. The sample contains about 58,000 clones, about 90% of which appear only once. Broader study findings: In CD8+ T cells, expanded clones were on average more numerous than in CD4+. At doses 0.1 to 3.0 mg/kg, CD4+ and CD8+ clones expanded.

The chain is built from TRBV6-6 and TRBJ2-2; maybe TRBD1 (6 bases). The sample was CD4+ or CD8+ T cells sorted from blood, taken in a trial of the OX40 agonist ivuxolimab. The receptor was isolated from an adult with an advanced solid tumor such as melanoma, head and neck, liver or kidney cancer. CDR3 sequence: CASSRDIHTGELFF. The DNA for the CDR3 is TGTGCCAGCAGTAGGGACATACACACCGGGGAGCTGTTTTTT.